This TCR beta chain was retrieved from a study of chemoradiotherapy in HPV16-positive cancers. Clones were read by immunoSEQ multiplex PCR, and TCRdb kept only the in-frame ones, dropping some. The sample holds 12,000 or so clones, more than 60% seen once. General study findings and limits: HPV-specific T cells were functionally defined from only a couple of HPV16-positive patients. For HPV16-positive patients, expanding HPV-responsive T cells associated with longer recurrence-free survival. During treatment, candidate HPV-specific clones and E7-related motifs expanded in tumor.

Over chemoradiotherapy, repertoires were sampled more than once. The CDR3 covers 13 residues. V lost 5 bases to trimming and J lost 0 bases, with 7 bases between them. Germline lookup yields CDR1 MNHEY and CDR2 SMNVEV (reference sequence). A remark on this clone: Its target is not known.

The chain combines TRBV27 with TRBJ1-2; no definite D call. The sequence was obtained from a human donor with HPV-associated anogenital cancer. The material was obtained from a patient who underwent chemoradiotherapy. The CDR3, as DNA: TGTGCCAGCAGTGGGCATACTAACTATGGCTACACCTTC. Amino acids: CASSGHTNYGYTF.